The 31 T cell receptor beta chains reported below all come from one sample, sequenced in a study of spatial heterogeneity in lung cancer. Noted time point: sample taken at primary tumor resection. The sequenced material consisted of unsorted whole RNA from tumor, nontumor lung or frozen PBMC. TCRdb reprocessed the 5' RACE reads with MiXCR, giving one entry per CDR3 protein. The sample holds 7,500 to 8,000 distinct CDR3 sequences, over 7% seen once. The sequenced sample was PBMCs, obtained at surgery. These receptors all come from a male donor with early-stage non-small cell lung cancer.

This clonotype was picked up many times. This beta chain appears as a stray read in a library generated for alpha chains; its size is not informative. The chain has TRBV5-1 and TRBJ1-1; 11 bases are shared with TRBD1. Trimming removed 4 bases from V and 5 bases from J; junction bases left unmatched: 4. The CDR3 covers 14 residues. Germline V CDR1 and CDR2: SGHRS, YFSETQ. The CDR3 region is CASSIGQGATEAFF. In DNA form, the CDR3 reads TGCGCCAGCAGCATCGGACAGGGGGCTACTGAAGCTTTCTTT.

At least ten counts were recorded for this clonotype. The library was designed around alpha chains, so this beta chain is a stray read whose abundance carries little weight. CDR3 DNA: TGCAGCGTTGAAGGTGGGAGCACAGATACGCAGTATTTT. This encodes CSVEGGSTDTQYF. This chain connects TRBV29-1 to TRBJ2-3; D not resolved. This CDR3 has 13 amino acids. The germline V gene has CDR1 SQVTM and CDR2 ANQGSEA. The V gene lost 1 base and the J gene lost 0 bases, with 5 bases spanning the gap.

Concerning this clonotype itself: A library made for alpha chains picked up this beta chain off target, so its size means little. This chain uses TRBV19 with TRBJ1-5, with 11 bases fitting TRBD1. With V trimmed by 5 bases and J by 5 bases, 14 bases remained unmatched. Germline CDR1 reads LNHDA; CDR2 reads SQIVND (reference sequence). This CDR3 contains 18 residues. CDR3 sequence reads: CASSPRERDRGFHQPQHF. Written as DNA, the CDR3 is TGTGCCAGTAGTCCGAGGGAACGGGACAGGGGGTTCCATCAGCCCCAGCATTTT.

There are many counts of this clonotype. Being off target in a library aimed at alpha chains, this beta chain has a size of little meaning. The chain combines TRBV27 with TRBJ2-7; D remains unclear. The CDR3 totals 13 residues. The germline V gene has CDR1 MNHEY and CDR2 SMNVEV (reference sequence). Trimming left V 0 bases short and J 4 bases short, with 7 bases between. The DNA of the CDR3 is TGTGCCAGCAGTTTATCGTGGGGTTACGAGCAGTACTTC. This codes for CASSLSWGYEQYF.

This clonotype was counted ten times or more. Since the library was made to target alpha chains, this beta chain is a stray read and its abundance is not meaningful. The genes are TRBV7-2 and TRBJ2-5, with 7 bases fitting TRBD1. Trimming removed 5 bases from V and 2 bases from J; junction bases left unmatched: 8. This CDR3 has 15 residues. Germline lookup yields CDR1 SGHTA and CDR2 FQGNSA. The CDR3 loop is CASSIRGGWQETQYF. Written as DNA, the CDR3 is TGTGCCAGCAGCATTAGAGGGGGCTGGCAAGAGACCCAGTACTTC.

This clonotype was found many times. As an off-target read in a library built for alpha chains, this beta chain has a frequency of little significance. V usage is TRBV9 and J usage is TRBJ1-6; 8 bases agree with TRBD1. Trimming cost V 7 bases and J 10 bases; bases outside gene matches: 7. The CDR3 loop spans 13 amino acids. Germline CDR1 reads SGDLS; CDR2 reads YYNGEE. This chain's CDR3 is CASGQGAGSPLHF. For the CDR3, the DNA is TGTGCCAGCGGGCAGGGGGCAGGGTCACCCCTCCACTTT.

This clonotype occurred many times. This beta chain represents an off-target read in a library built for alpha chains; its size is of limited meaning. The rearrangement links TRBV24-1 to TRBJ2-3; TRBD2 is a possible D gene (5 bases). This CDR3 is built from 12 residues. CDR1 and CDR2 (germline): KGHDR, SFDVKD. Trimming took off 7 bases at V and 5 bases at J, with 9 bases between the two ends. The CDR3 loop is CATRGEGDTQYF. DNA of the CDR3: TGTGCCACCAGAGGCGAGGGAGATACGCAGTATTTT.

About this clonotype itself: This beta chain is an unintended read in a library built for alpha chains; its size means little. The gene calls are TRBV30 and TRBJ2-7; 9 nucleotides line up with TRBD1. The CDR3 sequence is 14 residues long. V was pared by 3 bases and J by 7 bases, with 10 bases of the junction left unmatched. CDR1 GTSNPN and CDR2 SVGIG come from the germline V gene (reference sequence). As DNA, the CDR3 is TGTGCCTGGAGGGTCACAGGGGGCGTAGGGGAGCAGTACTTC. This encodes CAWRVTGGVGEQYF.

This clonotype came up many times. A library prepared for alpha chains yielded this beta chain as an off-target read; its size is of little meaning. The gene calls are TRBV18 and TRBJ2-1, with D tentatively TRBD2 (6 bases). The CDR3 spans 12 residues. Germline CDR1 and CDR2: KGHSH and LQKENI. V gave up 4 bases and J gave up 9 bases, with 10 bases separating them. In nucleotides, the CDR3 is TGTGCCAGCTCACGGGGGGAACTTGAGCAGTTCTTC. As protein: CASSRGELEQFF.

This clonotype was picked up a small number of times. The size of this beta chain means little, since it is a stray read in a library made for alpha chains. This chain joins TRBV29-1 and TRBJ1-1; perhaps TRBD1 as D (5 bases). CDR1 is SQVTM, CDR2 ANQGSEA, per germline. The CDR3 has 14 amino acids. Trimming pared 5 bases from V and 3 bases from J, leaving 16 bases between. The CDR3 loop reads CSVMVWGEDTEAFF. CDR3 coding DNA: TGCAGCGTTATGGTATGGGGCGAGGACACTGAAGCTTTCTTT.

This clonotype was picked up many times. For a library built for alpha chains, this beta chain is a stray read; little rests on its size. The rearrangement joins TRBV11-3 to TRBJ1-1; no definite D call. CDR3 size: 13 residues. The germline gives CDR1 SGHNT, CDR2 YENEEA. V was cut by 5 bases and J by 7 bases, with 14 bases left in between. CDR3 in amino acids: CASSPDPGREAFF. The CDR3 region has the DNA TGTGCCAGCAGCCCCGATCCGGGTCGTGAAGCTTTCTTT.

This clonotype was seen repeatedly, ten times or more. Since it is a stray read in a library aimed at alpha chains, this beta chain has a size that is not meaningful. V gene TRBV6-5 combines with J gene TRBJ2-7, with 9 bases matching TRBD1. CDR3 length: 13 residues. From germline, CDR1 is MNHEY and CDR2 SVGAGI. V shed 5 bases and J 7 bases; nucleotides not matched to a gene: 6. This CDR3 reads CASSPQGAGEQYF. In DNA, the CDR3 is TGTGCCAGCAGTCCACAGGGGGCTGGTGAGCAGTACTTC.

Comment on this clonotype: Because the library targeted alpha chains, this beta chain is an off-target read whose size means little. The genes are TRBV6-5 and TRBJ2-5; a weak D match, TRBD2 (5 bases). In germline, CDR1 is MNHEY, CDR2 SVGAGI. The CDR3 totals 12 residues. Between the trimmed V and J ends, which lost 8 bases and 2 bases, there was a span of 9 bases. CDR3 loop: CASAGLQETQYF. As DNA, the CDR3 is TGTGCCAGCGCGGGTTTACAAGAGACCCAGTACTTC.

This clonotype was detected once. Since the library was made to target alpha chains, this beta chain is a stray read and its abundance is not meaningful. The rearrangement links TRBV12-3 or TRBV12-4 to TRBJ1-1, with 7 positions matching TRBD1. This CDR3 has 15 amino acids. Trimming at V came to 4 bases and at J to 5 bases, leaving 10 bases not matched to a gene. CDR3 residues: CASSSWVQGRTEAFF. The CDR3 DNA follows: TGTGCCAGCAGTTCCTGGGTACAGGGGCGGACTGAAGCTTTCTTT.

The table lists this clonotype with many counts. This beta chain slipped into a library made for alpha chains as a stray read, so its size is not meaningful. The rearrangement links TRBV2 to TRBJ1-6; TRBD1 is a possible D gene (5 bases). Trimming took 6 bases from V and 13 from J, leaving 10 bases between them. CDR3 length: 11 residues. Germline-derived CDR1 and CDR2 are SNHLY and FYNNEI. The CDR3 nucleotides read TGTGCCAGCAGCAAGGACATTCCCCTCCACTTT. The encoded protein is CASSKDIPLHF. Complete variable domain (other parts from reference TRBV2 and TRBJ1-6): EPEVTQTPSHQVTQMGQEVILRCVPISNHLYFYWYRQILGQKVEFLVSFYNNEISEKSEIFDDQFSVERPDGSNFTLKIRSTKLEDSAMYFCASSKDIPLHFGNGTRLTVT.

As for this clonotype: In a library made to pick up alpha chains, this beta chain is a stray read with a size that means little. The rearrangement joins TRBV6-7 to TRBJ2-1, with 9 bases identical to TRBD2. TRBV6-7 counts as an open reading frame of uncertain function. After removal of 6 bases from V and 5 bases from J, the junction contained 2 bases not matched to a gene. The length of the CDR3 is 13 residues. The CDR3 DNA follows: TGTGCCAGCAGGACTAGCGGAAACAATGAGCAGTTCTTC. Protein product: CASRTSGNNEQFF.

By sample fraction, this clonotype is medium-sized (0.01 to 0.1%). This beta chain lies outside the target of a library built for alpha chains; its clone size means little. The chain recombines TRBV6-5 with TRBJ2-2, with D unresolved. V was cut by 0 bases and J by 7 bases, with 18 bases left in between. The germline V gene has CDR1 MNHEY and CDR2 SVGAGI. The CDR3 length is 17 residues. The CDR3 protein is CASSYSYNDWNVGELFF. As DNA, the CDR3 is TGTGCCAGCAGTTACTCCTACAACGATTGGAATGTCGGGGAGCTGTTTTTT.

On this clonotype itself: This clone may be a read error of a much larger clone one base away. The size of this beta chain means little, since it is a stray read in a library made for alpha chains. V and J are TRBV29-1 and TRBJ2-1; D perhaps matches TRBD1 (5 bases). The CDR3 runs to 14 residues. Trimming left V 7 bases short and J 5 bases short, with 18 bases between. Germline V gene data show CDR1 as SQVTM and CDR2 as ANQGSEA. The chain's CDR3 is CSGTGAYPHNEQFF. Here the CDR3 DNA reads TGCAGCGGAACAGGTGCCTATCCCCACAATGAGCAGTTCTTC.

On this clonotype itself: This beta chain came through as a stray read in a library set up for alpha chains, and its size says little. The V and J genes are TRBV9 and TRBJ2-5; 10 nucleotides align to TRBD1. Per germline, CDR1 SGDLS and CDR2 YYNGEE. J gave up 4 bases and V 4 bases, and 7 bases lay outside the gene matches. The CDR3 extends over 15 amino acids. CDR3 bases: TGTGCCAGCAGCTTCGGGACAGGGGTCGGAGAGACCCAGTACTTC. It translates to CASSFGTGVGETQYF.

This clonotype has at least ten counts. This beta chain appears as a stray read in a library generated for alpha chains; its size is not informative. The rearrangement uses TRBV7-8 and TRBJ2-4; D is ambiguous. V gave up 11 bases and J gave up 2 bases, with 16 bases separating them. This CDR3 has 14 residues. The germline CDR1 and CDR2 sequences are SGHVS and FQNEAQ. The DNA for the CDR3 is TGTGCCTGTACGGTGGGGTCCACCAAAAACATTCAGTACTTC. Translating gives CACTVGSTKNIQYF.

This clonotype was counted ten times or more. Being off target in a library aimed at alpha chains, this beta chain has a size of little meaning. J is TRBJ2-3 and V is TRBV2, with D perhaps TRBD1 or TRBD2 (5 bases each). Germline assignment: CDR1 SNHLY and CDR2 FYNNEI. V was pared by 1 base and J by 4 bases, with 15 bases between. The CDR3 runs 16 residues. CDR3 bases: TGTGCCAGCAGTGAAGATGGGGGTCCCGGCCCAGATACGCAGTATTTT. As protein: CASSEDGGPGPDTQYF.

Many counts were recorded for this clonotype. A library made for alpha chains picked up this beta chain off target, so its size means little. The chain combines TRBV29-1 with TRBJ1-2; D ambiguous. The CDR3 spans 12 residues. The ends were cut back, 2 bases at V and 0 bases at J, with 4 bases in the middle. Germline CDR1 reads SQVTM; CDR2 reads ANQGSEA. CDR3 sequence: CSVETANYGYTF. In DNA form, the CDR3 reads TGCAGCGTTGAAACAGCTAACTATGGCTACACCTTC.

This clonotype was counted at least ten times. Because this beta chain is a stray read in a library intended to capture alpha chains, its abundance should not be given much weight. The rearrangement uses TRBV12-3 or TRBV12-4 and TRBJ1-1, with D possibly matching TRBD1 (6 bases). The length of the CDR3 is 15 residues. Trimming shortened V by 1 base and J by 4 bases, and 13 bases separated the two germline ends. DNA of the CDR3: TGTGCCAGCAGTTTAGAGGGGGGGCTGGGCACTGAAGCTTTCTTT. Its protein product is CASSLEGGLGTEAFF.

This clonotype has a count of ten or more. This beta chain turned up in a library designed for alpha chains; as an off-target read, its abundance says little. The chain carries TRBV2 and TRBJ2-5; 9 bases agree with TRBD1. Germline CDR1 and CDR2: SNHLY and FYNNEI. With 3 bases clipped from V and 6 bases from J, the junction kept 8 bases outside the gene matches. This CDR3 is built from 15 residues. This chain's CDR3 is CASSDDRGSRKTQYF. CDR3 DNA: TGTGCCAGCAGTGACGACAGGGGGTCTCGAAAGACCCAGTACTTC.

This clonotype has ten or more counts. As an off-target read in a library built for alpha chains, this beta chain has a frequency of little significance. The DNA of the CDR3 is TGCAGTGCTAGAGTGGACGGACTAGCCTGGGCCAACGTCCTGACTTTC. This gives the protein CSARVDGLAWANVLTF. The chain is built from TRBV20-1 and TRBJ2-6; 8 positions match TRBD2. The trim removed 1 base at V and 5 bases at J, leaving 7 bases unmatched. The CDR3 sequence is 16 residues long. Per germline, CDR1 DFQATT and CDR2 SNEGSKA (reference sequence).

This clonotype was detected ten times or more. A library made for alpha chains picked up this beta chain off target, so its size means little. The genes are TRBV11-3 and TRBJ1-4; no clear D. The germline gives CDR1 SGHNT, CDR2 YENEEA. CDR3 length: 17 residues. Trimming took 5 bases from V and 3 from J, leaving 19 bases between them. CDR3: CASSGYTDSGANEKLFF. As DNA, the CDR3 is TGTGCCAGCAGCGGATACACAGATTCAGGAGCTAATGAAAAACTGTTTTTT.

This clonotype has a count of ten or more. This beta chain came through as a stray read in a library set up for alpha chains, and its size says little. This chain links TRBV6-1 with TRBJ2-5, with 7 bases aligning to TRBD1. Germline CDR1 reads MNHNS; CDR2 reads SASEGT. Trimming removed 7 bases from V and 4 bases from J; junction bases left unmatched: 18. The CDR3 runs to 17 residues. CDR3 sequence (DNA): TGTGCCAGCACCCCTCGCCCCGGGACAGTGGAGCGAGAGACCCAGTACTTC. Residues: CASTPRPGTVERETQYF.

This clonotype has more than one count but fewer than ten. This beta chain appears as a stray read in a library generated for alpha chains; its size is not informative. The CDR3 bases are TGTGCCAGCAGCCTCACGGACAGGGCCGGAGGCTACACCTTC. As protein: CASSLTDRAGGYTF. This sequence joins TRBV7-9 and TRBJ1-2; 8 bases are a match to TRBD1. The V gene end was trimmed by 5 bases and the J gene end by 8 bases; junction bases not matched to a gene: 10. CDR3 length: 14 amino acids. Germline-derived CDR1 and CDR2 are SEHNR and FQNEAQ (reference sequence).

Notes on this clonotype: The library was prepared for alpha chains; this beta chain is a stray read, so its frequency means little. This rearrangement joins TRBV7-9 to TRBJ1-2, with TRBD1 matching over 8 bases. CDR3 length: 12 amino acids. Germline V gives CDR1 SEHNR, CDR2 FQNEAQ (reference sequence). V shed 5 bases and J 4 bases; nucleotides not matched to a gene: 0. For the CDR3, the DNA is TGTGCCAGCAGCACAGGGGGCTATGGCTACACCTTC. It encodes CASSTGGYGYTF.

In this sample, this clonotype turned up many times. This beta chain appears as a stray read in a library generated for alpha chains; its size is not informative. The CDR3 spells CASSSGPSYEQYF. The CDR3 DNA reads TGTGCCAGCAGCTCCGGGCCCTCCTACGAGCAGTACTTC. The chain joins TRBV5-6 to TRBJ2-7; D is undetermined. This CDR3 has 13 residues. From germline, CDR1 is SGHDT and CDR2 YYEEEE. The V end was cut by 3 bases, the J end by 0 bases, with 7 bases between.

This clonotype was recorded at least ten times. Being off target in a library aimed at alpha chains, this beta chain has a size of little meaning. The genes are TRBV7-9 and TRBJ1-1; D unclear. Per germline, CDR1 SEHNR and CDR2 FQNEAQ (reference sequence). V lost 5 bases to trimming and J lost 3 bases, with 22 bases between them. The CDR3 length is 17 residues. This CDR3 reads CASSPVAGLGIDTEAFF. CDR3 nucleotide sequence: TGTGCCAGCAGCCCAGTCGCGGGGTTGGGTATCGACACTGAAGCTTTCTTT.